The source of this T cell receptor beta chain is a study of PD-L1 blockade in urothelial cancer. The assay was immunoSEQ multiplex PCR, and TCRdb's table has in-frame clones only and misses some. The table shows 23,000 or so clones, with more than 70% occurring only once. Time point denoted: peripheral blood 6 weeks after treatment start. Germline loops: CDR1 SGDLS, CDR2 YYNGEE. The V gene lost 4 bases and the J gene lost 5 bases, with 15 bases spanning the gap. This CDR3 is 14 amino acids long. V and J are TRBV9 and TRBJ2-5, with a tentative D call TRBD2 (6 bases). This receptor was obtained from an older man with urothelial cancer. The starting material was PBMCs, obtained around atezolizumab (anti-PD-L1) treatment. CDR3 sequence (DNA): TGTGCCAGCAGCCTCCGACTTGGAGGGGAGACCCAGTACTTC. It translates to CASSLRLGGETQYF.